These 24 T cell receptor beta chains were all obtained from the same sample, sequenced in a study of tissue T cells after allogeneic stem cell transplantation. Using immunoSEQ multiplex PCR, the repertoire was profiled, and TCRdb retains in-frame clones only, with some absent. The data hold some 28,000 clones, with 85% observed a single time. The specimen was blood, collected before transplantation. These receptors came from a woman aged 18 to 55 who later had graft-versus-host disease after an allogeneic stem cell transplant.

The CDR3 protein is CASSILGGLTEAFF. The CDR3 DNA reads as TGTGCCAGTAGTATTTTGGGGGGACTCACTGAAGCTTTCTTT. The V call is TRBV19, the J call TRBJ1-1; D possibly corresponds to TRBD1 (5 bases). The germline gives CDR1 LNHDA, CDR2 SQIVND (reference sequence). The CDR3 sequence is 14 residues long. V was trimmed by 3 bases and J by 4 bases, leaving 12 bases between them.

J is TRBJ1-3 and V is TRBV18, with D possibly TRBD1 on 6 matching bases. V was cut by 2 bases and J by 0 bases, with 17 bases left in between. Germline V gives CDR1 KGHSH, CDR2 LQKENI. CDR3 size: 18 residues. CDR3 sequence reads: CASSPSVQGRNSGNTIYF. CDR3 nucleotides: TGTGCCAGCTCACCATCGGTCCAGGGGCGTAACTCTGGAAACACCATATATTTT.

This chain joins TRBV19 and TRBJ1-1, with D tentatively TRBD1 (6 bases). V lost 0 bases and J lost 7, with 12 bases in between. CDR1 LNHDA and CDR2 SQIVND come from the germline V gene (reference sequence). The CDR3 is 14 residues long. The CDR3 sequence: CASSIEGGIGEAFF. The DNA for the CDR3 is TGTGCCAGTAGTATAGAAGGGGGTATCGGTGAAGCTTTCTTT. The full variable domain, in which reference TRBV19 and TRBJ1-1 provide the parts outside the CDR3, is DGGITQSPKYLFRKEGQNVTLSCEQNLNHDAMYWYRQDPGQGLRLIYYSQIVNDFQKGDIAEGYSVSREKKESFPLTVTSAQKNPTAFYLCASSIEGGIGEAFFGQGTRLTVV.

This chain links TRBV27 with TRBJ1-1; 9 nucleotides line up with TRBD1. The length of the CDR3 is 15 residues. V dropped 6 bases and J dropped 5; count of bases not matched to a gene: 10. Germline V gene data show CDR1 as MNHEY and CDR2 as SMNVEV (reference sequence). In DNA, the CDR3 is TGTGCCAGCAGCTTACAGGGGGCAGGAAAAACTGAAGCTTTCTTT. It translates to CASSLQGAGKTEAFF.

The genes are TRBV6-5 and TRBJ1-1; D is uncertain. CDR3 size: 15 residues. The V gene's germline CDR1 is MNHEY and CDR2 SVGAGI. The V gene lost 2 bases and the J gene lost 1 base, with 11 bases spanning the gap. CDR3 sequence reads: CASSYAAGRNTEAFF. The CDR3 nucleotides are TGTGCCAGCAGTTACGCCGCGGGCAGGAACACTGAAGCTTTCTTT.

V gene TRBV2 combines with J gene TRBJ2-6; D is undetermined. Germline V gene data show CDR1 as SNHLY and CDR2 as FYNNEI. V shed 11 bases and J shed 0 bases, with 8 bases lying between them. The CDR3 is made up of 13 amino acids. The CDR3: CAEGDSGANVLTF. The DNA of the CDR3 is TGTGCCGAAGGCGACTCTGGGGCCAACGTCCTGACTTTC.

The chain links TRBV7-2 to TRBJ1-1; D may be TRBD1 (5 bases). CDR1 is SGHTA and CDR2 is FQGNSA in the germline V gene. The CDR3 consists of 17 residues. V shed 5 bases and J shed 0 bases, with 19 bases lying between them. The DNA for the CDR3 is TGTGCCAGCAGCCCACCGAACCGACAGTTAATGAACACTGAAGCTTTCTTT. Amino acid sequence: CASSPPNRQLMNTEAFF.

By proportion, this clone is medium-sized. The chain joins TRBV4-3 to TRBJ2-6, with D unclear. The CDR3 consists of 16 residues. V was trimmed by 0 bases and J by 0 bases, leaving 6 bases between them. Looked up from germline, CDR1 is LGHNA and CDR2 is YSLEER. The CDR3 sequence: CASSQDGSSGANVLTF. CDR3 in DNA: TGCGCCAGCAGCCAAGATGGCAGCTCTGGGGCCAACGTCCTGACTTTC.

This clone was seen a few times. The chain carries TRBV4-3 and TRBJ1-2, with TRBD1 matching over 8 bases. The germline CDR1 and CDR2 sequences are LGHNA and YSLEER. The CDR3 contains 16 residues. The J segment lost 8 bases and the V segment lost 4 bases, leaving 15 bases of the junction unmatched. The CDR3 reads CASSLSSTGATWGYTF. The CDR3 coding sequence is TGCGCCAGCAGCCTAAGTTCGACAGGGGCGACTTGGGGCTACACCTTC.

The V gene is TRBV7-8, the J gene TRBJ1-4; TRBD1 is a possible D gene (5 bases). V dropped 1 base and J dropped 5 bases, with 17 bases sitting between them. From germline, CDR1 is SGHVS and CDR2 FQNEAQ. This CDR3 contains 17 residues. The CDR3 DNA is TGTGCCAGCAGCTTAGGATGGGGAGGGGAGATCAATGAAAAACTGTTTTTT. As protein: CASSLGWGGEINEKLFF.

The V gene is TRBV6-4, the J gene TRBJ2-2; weak D call: TRBD2 (5 bases). The V gene's germline CDR1 is MRHNA and CDR2 SNTAGT. Trimming cost V 6 bases and J 4 bases, with 9 bases left between them. CDR3 length equals 13 residues. Here the CDR3 reads CASSLTSTGELFF. CDR3 nucleotide sequence: TGTGCCAGCAGCCTTACTAGCACCGGGGAGCTGTTTTTT.

This clone was observed once. J is TRBJ1-1 and V is TRBV7-2; D not resolved. The CDR3 sequence is 13 residues long. Trimming removed 5 bases from V and 3 bases from J, with 10 bases in between. Germline V gives CDR1 SGHTA, CDR2 FQGNSA. DNA for the CDR3: TGTGCCAGCAGCCGCACAAGTTACACTGAAGCTTTCTTT. Encoded protein: CASSRTSYTEAFF.

The sample holds one count of this clone. The chain links TRBV5-1 to TRBJ1-1; no definite D call. V shed 5 bases and J shed 3 bases, with 11 bases lying between them. The CDR3 covers 13 residues. In germline, CDR1 is SGHRS, CDR2 YFSETQ. The CDR3, as DNA: TGCGCCAGCAGGGTTTATTTAGACACTGAAGCTTTCTTT. Translating gives CASRVYLDTEAFF.

This clone has only one observation. This sequence joins TRBV5-1 and TRBJ2-3, with 11 bases identical to TRBD2. J was trimmed by 4 bases and V by 2 bases; bases with no gene match: 9. Germline lookup yields CDR1 SGHRS and CDR2 YFSETQ. The CDR3 contains 17 residues. The chain's CDR3 is CASSFLTSGDGSDTQYF. DNA of the CDR3: TGCGCCAGCAGCTTCCTGACTAGCGGGGATGGTTCAGATACGCAGTATTTT.

The chain joins TRBV19 to TRBJ2-1; 13 nucleotides line up with TRBD2. The V gene end was trimmed by 6 bases and the J gene end by 1 base; junction bases not matched to a gene: 6. The CDR3 contains 17 residues. Germline V gene lookup returns CDR1 LNHDA and CDR2 SQIVND (reference sequence). The CDR3 here is CASSRTSGGGSYNEQFF. In nucleotides, the CDR3 is TGTGCCAGTAGCCGAACTAGCGGGGGGGGATCCTACAATGAGCAGTTCTTC. Filled out from reference TRBV19 and TRBJ2-1, the complete variable domain reads DGGITQSPKYLFRKEGQNVTLSCEQNLNHDAMYWYRQDPGQGLRLIYYSQIVNDFQKGDIAEGYSVSREKKESFPLTVTSAQKNPTAFYLCASSRTSGGGSYNEQFFGPGTRLTVL.

The V gene is TRBV4-2, the J gene TRBJ1-6; 7 bases are shared with TRBD1. With 1 base clipped from V and 0 bases from J, the junction kept 15 bases outside the gene matches. Germline-derived CDR1 and CDR2 are LGHNA and YNFKEQ. CDR3 length equals 21 residues. The CDR3 DNA follows: TGTGCCAGCAGCCAAGGGACAGGCGCAATCGTCGGAAGCTCCTATAATTCACCCCTCCACTTT. This encodes CASSQGTGAIVGSSYNSPLHF.

The V and J genes are TRBV19 and TRBJ2-3; D remains unclear. Trimming took off 5 bases at V and 3 bases at J, with 9 bases between the two ends. The CDR3 covers 13 residues. The germline V gene has CDR1 LNHDA and CDR2 SQIVND (reference sequence). The CDR3 loop reads CASSPSGTDTQYF. Written as DNA, the CDR3 is TGTGCCAGTAGTCCGTCAGGAACAGATACGCAGTATTTT.

V usage is TRBV28 and J usage is TRBJ2-3, with 12 bases aligning to TRBD2. V lost 2 bases, J lost 6 bases, and 6 bases stayed unmatched. Germline-derived CDR1 and CDR2 are MDHEN and SYDVKM. This CDR3 has 16 residues. CDR3 region: CASSLGLAGGLDTQYF. CDR3 DNA sequence: TGTGCCAGCAGTTTAGGTCTAGCGGGGGGGCTGGATACGCAGTATTTT. Full variable domain (outside the CDR3, taken from reference TRBV28 and TRBJ2-3): DVKVTQSSRYLVKRTGEKVFLECVQDMDHENMFWYRQDPGLGLRLIYFSYDVKMKEKGDIPEGYSVSREKKERFSLILESASTNQTSMYLCASSLGLAGGLDTQYFGPGTRLTVL.

V usage is TRBV21-1 and J usage is TRBJ2-5; the D segment call TRBD1 is taken from the table without a DNA check. TRBV21-1 is noted as a pseudogene. This CDR3 has 16 residues. The CDR3: CASSKTGGSHGETQYF. As DNA, the CDR3 is TGTGCCAGCAGCAAAACAGGGGGCTCTCATGGGGAGACCCAGTACTTC.

V gene TRBV7-8 combines with J gene TRBJ2-7; tentatively, D is TRBD1 or TRBD2 (5 bases each). The CDR3 totals 15 residues. V was shortened by 5 bases and J by 2 bases, with 16 bases between the two germline ends. Germline CDR1 and CDR2: SGHVS and FQNEAQ. CDR3 nucleotides: TGTGCCAGCAGCACCCCGGGACGGATCGCCTACGAGCAGTACTTC. It yields the protein CASSTPGRIAYEQYF.

V gene TRBV9 combines with J gene TRBJ1-1; possibly TRBD1 for D (6 bases). V lost 6 bases, J lost 4 bases, and 13 bases lay in between. Germline lookup yields CDR1 SGDLS and CDR2 YYNGEE. This CDR3 has 13 residues. DNA of the CDR3: TGTGCCAGCAATCCCACAGGGCCCACTGAAGCTTTCTTT. Translated, it gives CASNPTGPTEAFF.

Only a few counts were recorded for this clone. This chain links TRBV6-5 with TRBJ1-6, with D unresolved. V lost 6 bases and J lost 6, with 12 bases in between. From germline, CDR1 is MNHEY and CDR2 SVGAGI. The CDR3 has 14 residues. The CDR3 bases are TGTGCCAGCAGGTACAGAGGCGTTAATTCACCCCTCCACTTT. Its protein is CASRYRGVNSPLHF.

CDR3: CASSADSFYSNQPQHF. The CDR3 DNA reads as TGTGCCAGTAGTGCCGACAGTTTCTATAGCAATCAGCCCCAGCATTTT. The gene calls are TRBV19 and TRBJ1-5, with D possibly TRBD1 on 5 matching bases. V was shortened by 5 bases and J by 0 bases, with 14 bases between the two germline ends. The CDR3 runs to 16 residues. Germline V CDR1 and CDR2: LNHDA, SQIVND (reference sequence).

The J gene is TRBJ2-1, the V gene TRBV28; 13 positions match TRBD2. V lost 3 bases, J lost 7 bases, and 6 bases stayed unmatched. The germline CDR1 and CDR2 sequences are MDHEN and SYDVKM. The CDR3 has 16 amino acids. The CDR3 loop reads CASSLRTSGRSNEQFF. The CDR3 bases are TGTGCCAGCAGTTTGAGGACTAGCGGGAGATCGAATGAGCAGTTCTTC.